This T cell receptor (beta chain) came from a study of blood T cells in healthy people across ages. Broader study findings: Naive and antigen-experienced cells could not be conclusively compared, given unsorted PBMCs.

CDR3 length equals 11 residues. V lost 3 bases and J 15 bases, leaving 12 bases between the germline ends. Looked up from germline, CDR1 is ENHRY and CDR2 is SYGVKD. A second PCR of about 6 to 12 cycles used a sample-barcoded 5' primer and a J-beta primer mix. TCRdb reprocessed the 5' RACE reads via MiXCR and lists one record per CDR3 protein. This sample has over a million distinct CDR3 sequences; 25% occur once, and the top ten carry around 0.75%. As regards this clonotype: Its antigen remains unidentified.

The same specimen was also included in a second study, on T cells of mothers and their children. That report notes: Each mother gave over 8.5 million TCR beta CDR3 reads; each child, about 3 million.

This clonotype was sampled from a girl aged 2-10 years in good health. This chain uses TRBV10-3 with TRBJ2-1; possible D gene TRBD2, 6 bases. What was sequenced was blood. The chain's CDR3 is CAISDGGVRFF. Written as DNA, the CDR3 is TGTGCCATCAGTGATGGAGGGGTGAGGTTCTTC.